This T cell receptor (beta chain) was captured by sequencing in a study of blood T cells in healthy people across ages. Study-wide results and caveats: TCR beta diversity per million T cells fell roughly linearly with age.

The CDR3 has 14 residues. V dropped 5 bases and J dropped 4 bases, with 13 bases sitting between them. The germline V gene has CDR1 SGHTA and CDR2 FQGNSA. In regard to this clonotype: Its antigen is undetermined.

A J-beta primer mix and a sample-barcoded 5' primer were used in a second PCR of roughly 6 to 11 cycles. A template-switch adaptor that had 12 random nucleotides put a tag on each cDNA molecule. TCRdb re-derived calls from the 5' RACE reads in MiXCR, one entry per CDR3 protein. This table holds hundreds of thousands of distinct CDR3 sequences, approximately 53% found once. Aged about 6 to 95, donors were systemically healthy Caucasians from Russia. The chain recombines TRBV7-2 with TRBJ2-3; no reliable D call. The source material was blood. The sequence was collected from a man in his forties in good health. The CDR3 sequence is CASSPRPGSDTQYF. The CDR3 DNA reads as TGTGCCAGCAGCCCCAGACCCGGGTCAGATACGCAGTATTTT.